This TCR beta chain stems from a study of blood T cell repertoires in COVID-19. Study-level information: Nucleic acid was either cDNA or gDNA, and it came from T cells, B-cell-depleted T cells, or PBMCs.

Germline V gives CDR1 MNHEY, CDR2 SVGAGI. The CDR3 is 15 amino acids. The V segment lost 6 bases and the J segment 1 base; nucleotides outside the gene matches: 8. Per the study methods: Amplifying reference gene primers gave estimates of nucleated cell counts. Some clones are missing from TCRdb's copy, which holds only in-frame ones; the method was immunoSEQ multiplex PCR. The V and J calls and clone size were taken over from that table, and D and trimming were inferred from the DNA. The repertoire includes 120,000 or so clones, 70% to 80% of them detected once, and 6.5% to 9.5% sits in the top ten.

The rearrangement links TRBV6-5 to TRBJ1-1, with 7 bases aligning to TRBD1. The receptor was isolated from a human donor in a cohort sampled during active COVID-19. Source material: peripheral blood. The CDR3 DNA is TGTGCCAGCAGAATTCCCACAGGGGAGAACACTGAAGCTTTCTTT. It specifies CASRIPTGENTEAFF.